A single sample is the source of the 9 T cell receptor beta chains below, sequenced in a study of blood T cell repertoires in COVID-19. Some clones are missing from TCRdb's copy, which holds only in-frame ones; the method was immunoSEQ multiplex PCR. The sample lists about 210,000 clones, about 88% seen once, with about 4.8% in the top ten. The specimen sequenced was peripheral blood. The receptors originated from a middle-aged woman with acute or convalescent COVID-19.

This rearrangement joins TRBV6-6 to TRBJ1-6; 8 positions agree with TRBD1. Germline CDR1 MNHNY, CDR2 SVGAGI (reference sequence). V dropped 6 bases and J dropped 9; count of bases not matched to a gene: 10. This CDR3 is built from 15 residues. The CDR3 nucleotides are TGTGCCAGCAGGGATACGGGACAGGTTTTTTCACCCCTCCACTTT. Amino acids: CASRDTGQVFSPLHF.

The sample holds a few counts of this clone. V is TRBV28 and J is TRBJ1-5; D is unresolved. Germline loops: CDR1 MDHEN, CDR2 SYDVKM. The CDR3 covers 15 residues. V gave up 5 bases and J gave up 5 bases, with 16 bases separating them. CDR3 protein: CASSRDQANYQPQHF. DNA for the CDR3: TGTGCCAGCAGTCGTGACCAGGCGAACTATCAGCCCCAGCATTTT.

This clone was observed once. The J gene is TRBJ2-1, the V gene TRBV11-2; the D gene is possibly TRBD2 (6 bases). The ends were cut back, 1 base at V and 10 bases at J, with 26 bases in the middle. CDR1 SGHAT and CDR2 FQNNGV come from the germline V gene. The CDR3 has 18 residues. CDR3: CASSLVRAGIPPREEQFF. Written as DNA, the CDR3 is TGTGCCAGCAGCTTAGTCAGGGCCGGGATACCCCCCCGGGAGGAGCAGTTCTTC. Full variable domain (missing parts from reference TRBV11-2 and TRBJ2-1): EAGVAQSPRYKIIEKRQSVAFWCNPISGHATLYWYQQILGQGPKLLIQFQNNGVVDDSQLPKDRFSAERLKGVDSTLKIQPAKLEDSAVYLCASSLVRAGIPPREEQFFGPGTRLTVL.

The chain employs TRBV4-1 and TRBJ1-2; a possible D gene is TRBD1 (5 bases). Germline loops: CDR1 MGHRA, CDR2 YSYEKL. The V and J ends lost 0 bases and 4 bases respectively, with 9 bases between them. The CDR3 totals 14 residues. The CDR3 here is CASSQDREAYGYTF. Here the CDR3 DNA reads TGCGCCAGCAGCCAAGACAGGGAGGCCTATGGCTACACCTTC.

This clone was recorded only once. Written as DNA, the CDR3 is TGTGCCAGCAGTCCTTGGGACACACACTATGGCTACACCTTC. Its protein product is CASSPWDTHYGYTF. The chain links TRBV25-1 to TRBJ1-2; D possibly corresponds to TRBD1 (6 bases). The CDR3 consists of 14 residues. Germline-derived CDR1 and CDR2 are MGHDK and SYGVNS. Trimming took off 5 bases at V and 3 bases at J, with 13 bases between the two ends.

The J gene is TRBJ2-2, the V gene TRBV12-3 or TRBV12-4; no clear D gene. The CDR3 consists of 13 residues. V dropped 6 bases and J dropped 0 bases, with 5 bases sitting between them. The CDR3 bases are TGTGCCAGCAGCCGAGCGAACACCGGGGAGCTGTTTTTT. Its protein is CASSRANTGELFF.

This sequence joins TRBV13 and TRBJ1-1; a possible D gene is TRBD1 (5 bases). Germline loops: CDR1 PRHDT, CDR2 FYEKMQ (reference sequence). Between the trimmed V and J ends, which lost 6 bases and 4 bases, there was a span of 18 bases. This CDR3 comprises 15 residues. CDR3 loop: CASSEAVGEGTEAFF. Written as DNA, the CDR3 is TGTGCCAGCAGTGAGGCTGTGGGGGAGGGCACTGAAGCTTTCTTT.

The V and J genes are TRBV11-3 and TRBJ2-2; D might be TRBD2 (7 bases). CDR1 and CDR2 (germline): SGHNT, YENEEA. The V end lost 2 bases, the J end lost 7 bases, and 14 bases lay between the germline ends. The CDR3 length is 15 residues. The DNA of the CDR3 is TGTGCCAGCAGCTTACGAGGGGGGGCCTTCGGGGAGCTGTTTTTT. Residues: CASSLRGGAFGELFF.

The chain links TRBV27 to TRBJ1-5; 10 nucleotides match TRBD1. CDR1 MNHEY and CDR2 SMNVEV come from the germline V gene (reference sequence). After removal of 6 bases from V and 3 bases from J, the junction contained 11 bases not matched to a gene. The CDR3 loop spans 17 amino acids. CDR3 in DNA: TGTGCCAGCAGGAAGCCCGGGACAGGGGATGACAATCAGCCCCAGCATTTT. Translated: CASRKPGTGDDNQPQHF.